The clone carrying this T cell receptor beta chain was detected only once. These data originate in a study of blood T cell repertoires in COVID-19. Turning to the study itself: COVID-19 samples, acute and convalescent, were from the United States, Italy and Spain. Sources were T cells, B-cell-depleted T cells, or PBMCs; the material itself was cDNA or gDNA.

Original data processing: Amplification of reference gene primers provided the estimated nucleated cell counts. Some clones are missing from TCRdb's copy, which holds only in-frame ones; the method was immunoSEQ multiplex PCR. V and J calls and clone size are as listed in that table; D and trimming were resolved from the DNA. The sample shows around 100,000 clones, roughly 92% of them seen only once. CDR3 length equals 19 residues. Germline assignment: CDR1 LGHNT and CDR2 FRNRAP. V gave up 1 base and J gave up 1 base; unmatched junction bases: 7. The receptor's source is a man in his 60s with acute or convalescent COVID-19. Sample: peripheral blood. The chain links TRBV12-5 to TRBJ2-3, with 14 bases aligning to TRBD2. The CDR3 loop reads CASGLGRLAGGPGTDTQYF. In DNA, the CDR3 is TGTGCTAGTGGTTTGGGACGACTAGCGGGAGGGCCAGGCACAGATACGCAGTATTTT.